The rows below give T cell receptor beta chains drawn from one sample of a study of yellow fever vaccine responses in identical twins. TCRdb reanalysed the RT-PCR reads using MiXCR and keeps one entry per CDR3 protein. Here the sample spans 5,700 or so distinct CDR3 sequences, 75% to 90% being singletons. This material consisted of T cells from blood (PBMCs), unsorted or a sorted subset (not recorded which), taken before or after yellow fever vaccination (not recorded which). All receptors come from a woman between 18 and 29 years old who received the yellow fever vaccine. Each CDR3 is given without its conserved first and last residue. Some rows mark clone size as missing; the rest say once, few, many or name a class of expanded clone.

clone_size j_call v_call cdr3_aa
NA TRBJ2-3 TRBV7-1 ASSSLKADTQY
NA TRBJ2-3 TRBV4-2 ASSQDRSRYTDTQY
once TRBJ1-4 TRBV24-1 ATSEDRGTGPEKLF
NA TRBJ2-1 TRBV14 ASSPWTGGYNEQF
NA TRBJ2-7 TRBV18 ASSPDRAEQY
once TRBJ2-7 TRBV18 ASSPSDYEQY
once TRBJ1-1 TRBV2 ASSEGGLNTEAF
NA TRBJ2-5 TRBV20-1 SGKRGSTTEETQY
NA TRBJ2-1 TRBV2 ASSKTSGSYEQF
NA TRBJ1-1 TRBV15 ATRSSYNTEAF
NA TRBJ2-2 TRBV25-1 ASSEAWSGELF
NA TRBJ1-5 TRBV4-2 ASSQDRNSPQH
NA TRBJ2-7 TRBV5-6 ASTVQRGSEQY
NA TRBJ1-1 TRBV28 ASSLRGEAF